This TCR beta chain was recorded in a study of cytomegalovirus exposure and HLA in healthy donors. The V gene's germline CDR1 is GTSNPN and CDR2 SVGIG (reference sequence). Trimming took 4 bases from V and 6 from J; bases not matched to a gene: 8. The CDR3 has 14 residues. TCRdb keeps only in-frame clones here, not all; method: immunoSEQ multiplex PCR. The sample carries about 220,000 clones, just over 90% recorded once. The sample taken for sequencing was PBMCs. This chain uses TRBV30 with TRBJ1-4, with 7 nucleotides matching TRBD1. The clonotype originates from a woman under 30 in good health and CMV-seronegative. The DNA of the CDR3 is TGTGCCTGGACAAGTGGTCAGGGGGATGAAAAACTGTTTTTT. Translating it yields CAWTSGQGDEKLFF.